This TCR beta chain originates from a study of T cells in Graves' hyperthyroidism and ophthalmopathy. Germline V CDR1 and CDR2: SGHVS, FQNEAQ. Trimming cost V 6 bases and J 0 bases, with 15 bases left between them. This CDR3 has 15 amino acids. Regions amplified from RNA transcripts were the TCR beta CDR3 regions. The study used the HTBI primer set for a first-round RT-PCR of the TCR CDR3. Each CDR3 protein gets one entry after TCRdb re-called the multiplex PCR reads with MiXCR. The sample includes approximately 330,000 distinct CDR3 sequences, roughly 13% of them seen just once. The origin of this receptor is a woman aged 40 to 50 with Graves' ophthalmopathy. Input material: blood. V is TRBV7-8 and J is TRBJ2-7, with TRBD2 as a possible D gene (6 bases). CDR3: CASSWDSRISYEQYF. The CDR3 DNA reads TGTGCCAGCAGTTGGGACTCTCGCATCTCCTACGAGCAGTACTTC. The variable domain in full, completed from reference TRBV7-8 and TRBJ2-7, reads GAGVSQSPRYKVAKRGQDVALRCDPISGHVSLFWYQQALGQGPEFLTYFQNEAQLDKSGLPSDRFFAERPEGSVSTLKIQRTQQEDSAVYLCASSWDSRISYEQYFGPGTRLTVT.